The rows below give T cell receptor beta chains drawn from one sample of a study of T cells after yellow fever vaccination. TCRdb re-called the 5' RACE reads with MiXCR, one entry per CDR3 protein. This repertoire shows fewer than 400,000 distinct CDR3 sequences, more than 5.5% found once; its top ten account for 14% to 15%. Sample: PBMCs, taken 5 days after the yellow fever booster vaccination. These receptors were collected from a young man who received the YFV17D yellow fever vaccine. CDR3s include the opening cysteine and the closing phenylalanine or tryptophan. The order of the fields is D gene, V gene, clone size, J gene, CDR3 DNA, CDR3 protein. The D gene is left open where the match is weak. Expanded clones are given a class, and other clones once, few, many or no size at all.

.	TRBV24-1	.	TRBJ1-6	TGTGCCACCAGTGATTTGCCACTTGAGGAGTCCGGGTTGAATAATTCACCCCTCCACTTT	CATSDLPLEESGLNNSPLHF
.	TRBV3-1	.	TRBJ1-4	TGTGCCAGCAGCCTTCGGGGCGCACCCGGAGGTGGAAAACTGTTTTTT	CASSLRGAPGGGKLFF
.	TRBV7-2	.	TRBJ2-3	TGTGCCAGCAGCTTCGCTGGGGATACGCAGTATTTT	CASSFAGDTQYF
TRBD1	TRBV20-1	few	TRBJ1-1	TGCAGTGCCCCGCCGGGACAGGGGGCAATTGAAGCTTTCTTT	CSAPPGQGAIEAFF
.	TRBV7-2	few	TRBJ2-3	TGTGCCAGCAGCGGGAGACCTAGCACAGATACGCAGTATTTT	CASSGRPSTDTQYF
TRBD2	TRBV7-9	.	TRBJ2-3	TGTGCCAGCAGCTCACACCTGAGGAGCGGGGGCACAGATACGCAGTATTTT	CASSSHLRSGGTDTQYF
.	TRBV5-1	few	TRBJ2-7	TGCGCCAGCAGCTTGGGGCCCCCGCTATCCTACGAGCAGTACTTC	CASSLGPPLSYEQYF
TRBD2	TRBV7-2	many	TRBJ2-1	TGTGCCAGCAGCCACGGGACTAGCAGCTACAATGAGCAGTTCTTC	CASSHGTSSYNEQFF
.	TRBV7-2	few	TRBJ1-2	TGTGCCAGCAGCTTAGAAGTCAGGCCGTGGAGTGGCTACACCTTC	CASSLEVRPWSGYTF
TRBD2	TRBV20-1	many	TRBJ2-1	TGCAGTGCTACCCGCCGCGGGAGGGCCATCGAGCAGTTCTTC	CSATRRGRAIEQFF
.	TRBV7-2	.	TRBJ2-2	TGTGCCAGCAGCTTGGCCACCACGGGCACCGGGGAGCTGTTTTTT	CASSLATTGTGELFF
TRBD1	TRBV6-5	few	TRBJ1-1	TGTGCCAGCAGTTACATAGGGGGCCGAAGCACTGAAGCTTTCTTT	CASSYIGGRSTEAFF
.	TRBV20-1	.	TRBJ1-5	TGCAGTGCCCTAAGGGGGGATCAGCCCCAGCATTTT	CSALRGDQPQHF
.	TRBV20-1	.	TRBJ2-5	TGCAGTGCTATTCGTACAGGGAGTGTAGGGACCCAGTACTTC	CSAIRTGSVGTQYF
TRBD2	TRBV20-1	.	TRBJ2-5	TGCAGTGCTAGAGTAACGGGGGGAGGCGAGACCCAGTACTTC	CSARVTGGGETQYF
.	TRBV19	few	TRBJ2-2	TGTGCCAGTAGCAGACAGCAATCGAACACCGGGGAGCTGTTTTTT	CASSRQQSNTGELFF
.	TRBV7-9	many	TRBJ1-1	TGTGCCAGCAGCTTAGTACGGGGGGGGAACACTGAAGCTTTCTTT	CASSLVRGGNTEAFF
TRBD2	TRBV15	few	TRBJ2-1	TGTGCCACCAGTACTCTAGCGGGCTCCTACAATGAGCAGTTCTTC	CATSTLAGSYNEQFF
.	TRBV20-1	few	TRBJ1-1	TGCAGTGCCATAGTATTGGACGGGTATGGCACTGAAGCTTTCTTT	CSAIVLDGYGTEAFF
TRBD2	TRBV6-2/TRBV6-3	few	TRBJ2-1	TGTGCCAGCAAGATGGCGGGAGTGGTCGATGAGCAGTTCTTC	CASKMAGVVDEQFF
.	TRBV7-2	.	TRBJ1-3	TGTGCCAGCAGCTTGACAGTCGGAAACACCATATATTTT	CASSLTVGNTIYF
.	TRBV7-2	.	TRBJ1-5	TGTGCCAGCAGCTTAGCATCTGGAAGTGGCCAGCCCCAGCATTTT	CASSLASGSGQPQHF
TRBD1	TRBV4-3	few	TRBJ1-5	TGCGCCAGCAGCCAAACACAGGGGGCCGGTCAGCCCCAGCATTTT	CASSQTQGAGQPQHF
TRBD2	TRBV11-3	.	TRBJ2-3	TGTGCCACCCCGGGACTAGCGGGAAATACGCAGTATTTT	CATPGLAGNTQYF
.	TRBV11-2	many	TRBJ1-1	TGTGCCAGCAGCTTAGTGGCAGGGGCTCAAGGAGGAGCTTTCTTT	CASSLVAGAQGGAFF
.	TRBV7-2	few	TRBJ2-1	TGTGCCAGCACCTTGGACTTGGGGTACGATGAGCAGTTCTTC	CASTLDLGYDEQFF
TRBD2	TRBV4-3	few	TRBJ2-5	TGCGCCAGCAGCCAGACGCTGGGTGCGGGAGGGCCGAGAGGAGAGACCCAGTACTTC	CASSQTLGAGGPRGETQYF
TRBD2	TRBV6-1	many	TRBJ2-7	TGTGCCAGCAGCGAAGCGGGAGGGCCCTACGAGCAGTACTTC	CASSEAGGPYEQYF
.	TRBV29-1	many	TRBJ2-2	TGCAGCGTGCGGGAGAACACCGGGGAGCTGTTTTTT	CSVRENTGELFF
TRBD1	TRBV20-1	.	TRBJ2-7	TGCAGTGCTGTGACCTCCGGGACAGCCTACGAGCAGTACTTC	CSAVTSGTAYEQYF
.	TRBV20-1	.	TRBJ2-1	TGCAGTGCTCAGACAGGTATTGAACAGTTCTTC	CSAQTGIEQFF
.	TRBV7-9	.	TRBJ1-6	TGTGCCAGCACCCCCGATTCACCCCTCCACTTT	CASTPDSPLHF
TRBD2	TRBV5-4	.	TRBJ2-7	TGTGCCAGCAGCTTTACTAGCGGGATCTCCTACGAGCAGTACTTC	CASSFTSGISYEQYF
.	TRBV27	many	TRBJ2-5	TGTGCCAGCTTACCGATCCGCCTTGCGATTGAGACCCAGTACTTC	CASLPIRLAIETQYF
.	TRBV18	many	TRBJ2-7	TGTGCCAGCTCACCCTATTCGTCGTCCTACGAGCAGTACTTC	CASSPYSSSYEQYF
TRBD2	TRBV29-1	few	TRBJ2-1	TGCAGCGGGCGACTAGCGGACTACAATGAGCAGTTCTTC	CSGRLADYNEQFF
.	TRBV28	.	TRBJ2-2	TGTGCCAGCAGTTTATCAAGTTCCGGGGAGCTGTTTTTT	CASSLSSSGELFF
TRBD1	TRBV6-5	many	TRBJ2-7	TGTGCCAGCAGTTTCCGGGACAGGGGCACCTACGAGCAGTACTTC	CASSFRDRGTYEQYF
TRBD1	TRBV4-3	many	TRBJ2-3	TGCGCCAGCAGCCAAAGAGGACAGGGGGCAACCCCAGATACGCAGTATTTT	CASSQRGQGATPDTQYF
TRBD2	TRBV10-2	few	TRBJ2-2	TGCGCCAGCAGTGGCCGCAGCGGGAGAGGAACCGGGGAGCTGTTTTTT	CASSGRSGRGTGELFF
.	TRBV24-1	many	TRBJ2-5	TGTGCCACCAGTGACTCCCAAGAGACCCAGTACTTC	CATSDSQETQYF
.	TRBV4-3	.	TRBJ2-1	TGCGCCAGCAGCCATCACCCAGCGGTAAGCTCCTACAATGAGCAGTTCTTC	CASSHHPAVSSYNEQFF
TRBD1	TRBV24-1	few	TRBJ2-2	TGTGCCACCAGTGGAGGGGGCGCGGACACCGGGGAGCTGTTTTTT	CATSGGGADTGELFF
.	TRBV20-1	many	TRBJ2-7	TGCAGTGCCAGGGGACGCTACGAGCAGTACTTC	CSARGRYEQYF
TRBD1	TRBV29-1	many	TRBJ2-5	TGCAGCGCCCTTACAGGGGTCGGAGAGACCCAGTACTTC	CSALTGVGETQYF
.	TRBV20-1	.	TRBJ1-2	TGCAGTGCTAAGGTTGGAGACTATGGCTACACCTTC	CSAKVGDYGYTF
.	TRBV15	few	TRBJ2-7	TGTGCCACCAGCTCAAACATAGCAGGCGGCTACGAGCAGTACTTC	CATSSNIAGGYEQYF
.	TRBV20-1	many	TRBJ1-5	TGCAGTGCTACCGGGGGCATCAATCAGCCCCAGCATTTT	CSATGGINQPQHF